The TCR beta chain under discussion was sequenced for a study of T-cell reconstitution after alpha-beta-depleted transplantation in children. Study-wide points: Some patients owed their high day-60 TCRbeta diversity to surviving recipient T cells and thymic progenitors.

During its preparation, the TCRbeta library received unique molecular identifiers. TCRdb reprocessed the PCR reads with MiXCR, giving one entry per CDR3 protein. This table holds around 70,000 distinct CDR3 sequences, roughly 11% found once. This clonotype was seen at least ten times. Its specificity is not known. This CDR3 is 19 amino acids long. The trim removed 6 bases at V and 4 bases at J, leaving 16 bases unmatched. This receptor was obtained from a boy aged 10-17 years with acute myeloid leukemia, due to receive a stem cell transplant. The V and J genes are TRBV12-3 or TRBV12-4 and TRBJ2-3, with 13 bases identical to TRBD2. Material: PBMCs, obtained before TCRalphabeta/CD19-depleted stem cell transplant. CDR3 nucleotide sequence: TGTGCCAGCAGCCTTACTAGCGGGGGGGCCTATACCGAGCCAGATACGCAGTATTTT. Translating it yields CASSLTSGGAYTEPDTQYF.